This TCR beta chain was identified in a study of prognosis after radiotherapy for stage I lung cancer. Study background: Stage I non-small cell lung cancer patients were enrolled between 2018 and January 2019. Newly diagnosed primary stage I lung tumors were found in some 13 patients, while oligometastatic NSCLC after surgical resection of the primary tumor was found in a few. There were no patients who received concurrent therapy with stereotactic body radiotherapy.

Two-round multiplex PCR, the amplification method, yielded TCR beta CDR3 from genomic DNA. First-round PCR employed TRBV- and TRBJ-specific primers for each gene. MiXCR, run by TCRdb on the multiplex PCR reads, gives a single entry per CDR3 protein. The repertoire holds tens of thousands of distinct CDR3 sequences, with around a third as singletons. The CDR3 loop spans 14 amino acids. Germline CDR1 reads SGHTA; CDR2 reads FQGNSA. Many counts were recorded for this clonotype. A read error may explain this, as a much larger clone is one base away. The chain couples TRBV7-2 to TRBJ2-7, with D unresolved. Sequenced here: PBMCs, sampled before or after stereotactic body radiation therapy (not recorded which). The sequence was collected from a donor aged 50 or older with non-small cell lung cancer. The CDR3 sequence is CASSLGLQSCEQYF. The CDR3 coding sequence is TGTGCCAGCAGCTTAGGCTTACAGTCCTGCGAGCAGTACTTC.